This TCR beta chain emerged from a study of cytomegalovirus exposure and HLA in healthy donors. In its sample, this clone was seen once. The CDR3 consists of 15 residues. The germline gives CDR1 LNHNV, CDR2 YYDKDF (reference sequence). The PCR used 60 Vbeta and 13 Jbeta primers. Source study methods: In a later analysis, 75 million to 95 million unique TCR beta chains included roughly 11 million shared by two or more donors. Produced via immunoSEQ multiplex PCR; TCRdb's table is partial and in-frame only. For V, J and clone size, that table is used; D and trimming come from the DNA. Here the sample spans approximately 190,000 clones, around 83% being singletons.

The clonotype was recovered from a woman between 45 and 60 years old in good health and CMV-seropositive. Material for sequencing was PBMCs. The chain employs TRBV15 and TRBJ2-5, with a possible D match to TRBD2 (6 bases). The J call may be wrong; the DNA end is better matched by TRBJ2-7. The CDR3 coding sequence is TGTGCCACCAGCAGAGATACGGGCGGGAAGAGCGAGCAGTACTTC. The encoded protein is CATSRDTGGKSEQYF.